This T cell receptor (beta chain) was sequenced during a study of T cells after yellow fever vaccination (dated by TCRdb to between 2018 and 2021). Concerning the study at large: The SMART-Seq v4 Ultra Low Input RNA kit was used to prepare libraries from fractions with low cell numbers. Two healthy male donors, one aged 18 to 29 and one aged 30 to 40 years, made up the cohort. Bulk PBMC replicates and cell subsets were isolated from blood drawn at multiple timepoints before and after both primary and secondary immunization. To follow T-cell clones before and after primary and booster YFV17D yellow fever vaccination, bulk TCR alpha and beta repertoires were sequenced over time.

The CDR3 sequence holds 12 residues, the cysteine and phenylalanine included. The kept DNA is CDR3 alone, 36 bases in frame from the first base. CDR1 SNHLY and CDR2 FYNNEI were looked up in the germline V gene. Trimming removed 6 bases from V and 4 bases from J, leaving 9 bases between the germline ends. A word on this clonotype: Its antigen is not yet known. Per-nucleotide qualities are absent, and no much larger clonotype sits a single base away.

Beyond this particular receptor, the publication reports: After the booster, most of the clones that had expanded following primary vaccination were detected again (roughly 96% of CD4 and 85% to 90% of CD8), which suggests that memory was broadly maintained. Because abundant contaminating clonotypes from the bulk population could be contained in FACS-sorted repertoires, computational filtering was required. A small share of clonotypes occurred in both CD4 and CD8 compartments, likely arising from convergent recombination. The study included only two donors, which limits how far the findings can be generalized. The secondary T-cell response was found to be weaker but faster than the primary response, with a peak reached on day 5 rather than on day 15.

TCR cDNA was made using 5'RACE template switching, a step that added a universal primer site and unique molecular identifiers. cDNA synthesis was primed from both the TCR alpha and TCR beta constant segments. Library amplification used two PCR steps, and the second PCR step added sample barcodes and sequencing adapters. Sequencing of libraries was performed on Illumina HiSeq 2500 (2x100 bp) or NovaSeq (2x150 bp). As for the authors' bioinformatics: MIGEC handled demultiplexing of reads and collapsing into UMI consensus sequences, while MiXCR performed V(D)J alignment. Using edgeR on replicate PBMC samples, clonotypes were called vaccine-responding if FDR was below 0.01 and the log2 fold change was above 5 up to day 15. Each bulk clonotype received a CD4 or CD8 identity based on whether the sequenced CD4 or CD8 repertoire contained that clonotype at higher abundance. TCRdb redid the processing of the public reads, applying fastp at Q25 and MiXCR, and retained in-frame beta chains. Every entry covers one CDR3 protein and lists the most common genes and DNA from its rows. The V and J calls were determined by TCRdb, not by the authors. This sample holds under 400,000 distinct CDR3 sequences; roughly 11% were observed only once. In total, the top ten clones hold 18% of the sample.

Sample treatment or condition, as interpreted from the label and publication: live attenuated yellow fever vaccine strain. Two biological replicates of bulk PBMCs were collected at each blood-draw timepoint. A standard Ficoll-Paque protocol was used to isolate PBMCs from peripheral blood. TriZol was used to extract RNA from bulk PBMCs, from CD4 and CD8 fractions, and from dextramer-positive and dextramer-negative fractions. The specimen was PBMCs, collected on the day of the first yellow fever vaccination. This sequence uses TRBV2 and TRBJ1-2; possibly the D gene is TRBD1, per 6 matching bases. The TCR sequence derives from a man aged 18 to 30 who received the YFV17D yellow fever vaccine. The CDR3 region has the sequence CASRMDSYGYTF. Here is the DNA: TGTGCCAGCAGGATGGACAGCTATGGCTACACCTTC.